Below are 19 T cell receptor beta chains sequenced from a single sample in a study of blood T cell repertoires in COVID-19. Clones were sequenced by immunoSEQ multiplex PCR, and TCRdb holds only the in-frame ones, with some missing. The data contain 410,000 or so clones, about 91% of them singletons. Material for sequencing was peripheral blood. Receptors were obtained from a middle-aged woman with COVID-19, enrolled during active disease.

The chain has TRBV7-2 and TRBJ2-5, with D perhaps TRBD2 (7 bases). Germline V gene sequence: CDR1 SGHTA, CDR2 FQGNSA. The CDR3 length is 15 residues. V lost 4 bases, J lost 1 base, and 13 bases lay in between. The CDR3 reads CASSWGGGSQETQYF. CDR3 nucleotides: TGTGCCAGCAGCTGGGGGGGCGGGTCCCAAGAGACCCAGTACTTC.

The chain is built from TRBV7-2 and TRBJ2-7, with D possibly matching TRBD1 (6 bases). CDR1 is SGHTA, CDR2 FQGNSA, per germline. Trimming shortened V by 5 bases and J by 6 bases, and 14 bases separated the two germline ends. This CDR3 has 13 residues. CDR3 coding DNA: TGTGCCAGCAGCCCGGGACACAAGAGCGAGCAGTACTTC. Its translation: CASSPGHKSEQYF. Together with reference TRBV7-2 and TRBJ2-7, the CDR3 gives the full variable domain: GAGVSQSPSNKVTEKGKDVELRCDPISGHTALYWYRQSLGQGLEFLIYFQGNSAPDKSGLPSDRFSAERTGGSVSTLTIQRTQQEDSAVYLCASSPGHKSEQYFGPGTRLTVT.

CDR3 amino acids: CASFRQFFSDGYTF. CDR3 nucleotide sequence: TGTGCCAGCTTCAGACAGTTCTTTTCCGATGGCTACACCTTC. The chain joins TRBV5-6 to TRBJ1-2; a weak D match, TRBD1 (5 bases). CDR3 length: 14 residues. The germline V gene encodes CDR1 SGHDT and CDR2 YYEEEE. V dropped 7 bases and J dropped 6 bases, with 19 bases sitting between them.

The rearrangement joins TRBV24-1 to TRBJ2-1; tentatively, D is TRBD2 (7 bases). The CDR3 contains 13 residues. Germline CDR1 reads KGHDR; CDR2 reads SFDVKD. Trimming cost V 9 bases and J 3 bases, with 11 bases left between them. The CDR3 nucleotides read TGTGCCACCGAAGGGGGGGGCTACAATGAGCAGTTCTTC. Protein sequence: CATEGGGYNEQFF.

V and J are TRBV28 and TRBJ1-2; the D gene is possibly TRBD1 (6 bases). CDR1 is MDHEN, CDR2 SYDVKM, per germline. The V end was cut by 5 bases, the J end by 4 bases, with 11 bases between. CDR3 length: 13 residues. This chain's CDR3 is CASSPTGSYGYTF. The CDR3 DNA sequence: TGTGCCAGCAGTCCCACAGGGAGCTATGGCTACACCTTC.

The chain uses TRBV6-5 and TRBJ2-2, with TRBD2 identical over 7 bases. Losses at the gene ends were 6 bases for V and 3 bases for J; bases not matched to a gene: 7. Per the germline V gene, CDR1 is MNHEY and CDR2 is SVGAGI. The CDR3 contains 15 residues. CDR3 coding DNA: TGTGCCAGCAGGCTATCTAGCGGTTACACCGGGGAGCTGTTTTTT. Protein: CASRLSSGYTGELFF.

CDR3 region: CASSRDRVETQYF. The CDR3 nucleotides are TGTGCCAGTAGTCGAGATCGCGTGGAGACCCAGTACTTC. The V gene is TRBV19, the J gene TRBJ2-5; no definite D call. Germline lookup yields CDR1 LNHDA and CDR2 SQIVND (reference sequence). This CDR3 has 13 amino acids. V shed 5 bases and J shed 5 bases, with 12 bases lying between them.

The chain uses TRBV3-1 (or the pseudogene TRBV3-2) and TRBJ2-3, with TRBD2 matching 15 bases. The CDR3 covers 20 residues. The V and J ends lost 4 bases and 2 bases, in that order; junction bases with no gene match: 13. Per germline, CDR1 LGHDT and CDR2 YNNKEL (reference sequence). The CDR3 here is CASSRNLPGLAGGITDTQYF. CDR3 bases: TGTGCCAGCAGCCGAAACCTCCCTGGACTAGCGGGGGGGATCACAGATACGCAGTATTTT.

This clone was observed once. The J gene is TRBJ1-5, the V gene TRBV28; D possibly corresponds to TRBD1 (6 bases). V lost 10 bases, J lost 6 bases, and 16 bases lay in between. CDR1 is MDHEN and CDR2 is SYDVKM in the germline V gene. CDR3 length: 13 amino acids. Here the CDR3 DNA reads TGTGCCATCAATGAGGGGGGGATTCAGCCCCAGCATTTT. It yields the protein CAINEGGIQPQHF. Using reference TRBV28 and TRBJ1-5 for the parts outside the CDR3, the full variable domain is DVKVTQSSRYLVKRTGEKVFLECVQDMDHENMFWYRQDPGLGLRLIYFSYDVKMKEKGDIPEGYSVSREKKERFSLILESASTNQTSMYLCAINEGGIQPQHFGDGTRLSIL.

Remarks on this clone: Distinct nucleotide sequences in the sample also encode this CDR3. The chain couples TRBV12-3 or TRBV12-4 to TRBJ1-2; D is unresolved. V gave up 3 bases and J gave up 2 bases, with 7 bases separating them. The CDR3 is 13 residues long. The DNA for the CDR3 is TGTGCCAGCAGTTTGGGCAGAAACTATGGCTACACCTTC. Its protein product is CASSLGRNYGYTF.

This clone was seen once. The chain's CDR3 is CASSSRTSGGTDTQYF. The CDR3 bases are TGTGCCAGCAGCTCCCGGACTAGCGGCGGCACAGATACGCAGTATTTT. This chain links TRBV7-6 with TRBJ2-3; 10 bases are shared with TRBD2. The CDR3 sequence is 16 residues long. Germline V gene sequence: CDR1 SGHVS, CDR2 FNYEAQ. V gave up 4 bases and J gave up 1 base; unmatched junction bases: 5. Full variable domain (remainder filled in from reference TRBV7-6 and TRBJ2-3): GAGVSQSPRYKVTKRGQDVALRCDPISGHVSLYWYRQALGQGPEFLTYFNYEAQQDKSGLPNDRFSAERPEGSISTLTIQRTEQRDSAMYRCASSSRTSGGTDTQYFGPGTRLTVL.

The genes are TRBV19 and TRBJ2-7; 9 bases agree with TRBD1. Germline CDR1 and CDR2: LNHDA and SQIVND (reference sequence). J gave up 3 bases and V 3 bases, and 15 bases lay outside the gene matches. The CDR3 is 18 amino acids. This CDR3 reads CASSIRGQGLGGRYEQYF. As DNA, the CDR3 is TGTGCCAGTAGTATCCGAGGACAGGGGCTCGGCGGTCGCTACGAGCAGTACTTC.

The V call is TRBV27, the J call TRBJ1-1, with 8 bases matching TRBD1. V shed 1 base, J shed 3 bases, and the junction held 10 bases outside the gene matches. This CDR3 spans 17 amino acids. CDR1 and CDR2 (germline): MNHEY, SMNVEV (reference sequence). As DNA, the CDR3 is TGTGCCAGCAGTTTATACCCAGGGGGCTTAGCAGACACTGAAGCTTTCTTT. This translates into CASSLYPGGLADTEAFF.

The gene calls are TRBV4-3 and TRBJ1-1, with D tentatively TRBD1 (6 bases). Deletions cut 4 bases from V and 2 bases from J, with 20 bases between. CDR1 LGHNA and CDR2 YSLEER come from the germline V gene. The CDR3 has 17 amino acids. The CDR3: CASSPNPKDSPNTEAFF. In nucleotides, the CDR3 is TGCGCCAGCAGCCCAAACCCGAAGGACAGCCCTAACACTGAAGCTTTCTTT.

V is TRBV27 and J is TRBJ2-6, with TRBD1 matching 8 bases. The CDR3 runs to 21 residues. V lost 7 bases, J lost 5 bases, and 25 bases stayed unmatched. The germline CDR1 and CDR2 sequences are MNHEY and SMNVEV (reference sequence). For the CDR3, the DNA is TGTGCCAGCACCCCTCCCCTGGAATCGGCTGGCAGGGGGCGCCGGGCCAACGTCCTGACTTTC. Translating it yields CASTPPLESAGRGRRANVLTF.

CDR3 nucleotides: TGTGCCAGCGGACTATTAGGGCTTAACAATGAGCAGTTCTTC. It translates to CASGLLGLNNEQFF. The chain joins TRBV3-1 (or the pseudogene TRBV3-2) to TRBJ2-1; TRBD2 is a possible D gene (6 bases). This CDR3 is 14 amino acids long. The V gene's germline CDR1 is LGHDT and CDR2 YNNKEL (reference sequence). Trimming took off 8 bases at V and 5 bases at J, with 16 bases between the two ends.

In its sample, this clone was seen once. CDR3 region: CASISTSSVTDTQYF. Written as DNA, the CDR3 is TGTGCCAGCATCTCGACTAGCTCGGTAACAGATACGCAGTATTTT. The chain couples TRBV28 to TRBJ2-3, with 7 bases lining up with TRBD2. The V gene's germline CDR1 is MDHEN and CDR2 SYDVKM. This CDR3 has 15 residues. Trimming took 7 bases from V and 3 from J; bases not matched to a gene: 10.

The rearrangement links TRBV18 to TRBJ1-3; 8 positions match TRBD1. CDR1 is KGHSH and CDR2 is LQKENI in the germline V gene. Germline trimming cut 5 bases from V and 1 base from J; bases unmatched to any gene: 4. The CDR3 extends over 15 amino acids. This CDR3 is CASSVDRASGNTIYF. For the CDR3, the DNA is TGTGCCAGCTCAGTGGACAGGGCTTCTGGAAACACCATATATTTT.

The chain recombines TRBV5-6 with TRBJ2-7; TRBD1 agrees at 7 bases. Germline-derived CDR1 and CDR2 are SGHDT and YYEEEE. V trimming: 8 bases; J trimming: 11 bases; junction bases outside the gene matches: 16. This CDR3 is built from 13 residues. The chain's CDR3 is CASHLPGTATEYF. The CDR3, as DNA: TGTGCCAGTCACCTTCCCGGGACAGCAACTGAGTACTTC.